This T cell receptor (beta chain) was obtained from a study of blood T cells in healthy people across ages. A second PCR, run for roughly 7 to 11 cycles, used a sample-barcoded 5' primer plus a J-beta primer mix. TCRdb itself ran the 5' RACE reads through MiXCR, one entry per CDR3 protein. Seen here are about 540,000 distinct CDR3 sequences, less than 25% observed once, and the top ten hold 8.7%. As regards this clonotype: The target antigen is unknown.

This CDR3 comprises 16 residues. The ends lost 6 bases at V and 0 bases at J; junction bases unmatched: 6. Broader study findings: Shifts in expanded clonotypes may have been confounded by donor CMV status, which was unknown.

The same sample was also studied in work on T cells of mothers and their children. That source reports: The authors identified no persistent microchimeric T cell clones.

The V call is TRBV12-3 or TRBV12-4, the J call TRBJ1-4, with 8 bases identical to TRBD1. The sample comprised blood. The TCR was taken from a boy between 10 and 17 years old in good health. CDR3 coding DNA: TGTGCCAGCAGATTGGGGGGACAGGCAACTAATGAAAAACTGTTTTTT. This translates into CASRLGGQATNEKLFF.